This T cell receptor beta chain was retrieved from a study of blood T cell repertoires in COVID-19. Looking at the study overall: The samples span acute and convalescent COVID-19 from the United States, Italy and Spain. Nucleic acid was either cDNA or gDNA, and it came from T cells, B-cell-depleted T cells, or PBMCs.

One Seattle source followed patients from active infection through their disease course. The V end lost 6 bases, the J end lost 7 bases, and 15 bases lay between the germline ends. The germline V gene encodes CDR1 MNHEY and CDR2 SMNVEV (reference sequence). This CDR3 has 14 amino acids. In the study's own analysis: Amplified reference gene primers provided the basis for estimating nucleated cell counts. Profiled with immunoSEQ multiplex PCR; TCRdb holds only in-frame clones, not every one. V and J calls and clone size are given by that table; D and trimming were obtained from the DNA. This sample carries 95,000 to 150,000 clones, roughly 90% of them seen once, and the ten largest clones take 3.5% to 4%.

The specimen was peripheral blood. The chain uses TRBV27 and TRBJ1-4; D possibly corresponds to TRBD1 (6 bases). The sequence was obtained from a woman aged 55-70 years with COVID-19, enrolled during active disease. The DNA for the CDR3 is TGTGCCAGCAGAAAACAGGGACAAAGTGAAAAACTGTTTTTT. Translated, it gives CASRKQGQSEKLFF.